These 32 T cell receptor beta chains originate from one sample sequenced in a study of blood T cell repertoires in COVID-19. Repertoires were generated with immunoSEQ multiplex PCR, while TCRdb's copy carries only in-frame clones and drops some. The repertoire includes fewer than 90,000 clones, just under 85% of them detected once, and around 35% sits in the top ten. The source material was peripheral blood. The receptors stem from a man aged 70-80 years with acute or convalescent COVID-19.

The chain carries TRBV3-1 (or the pseudogene TRBV3-2) and TRBJ2-1; 13 positions match TRBD2. The CDR3 has 16 amino acids. The ends lost 4 bases at V and 8 bases at J; junction bases unmatched: 8. In germline, CDR1 is LGHDT, CDR2 YNNKEL (reference sequence). The CDR3 nucleotides read TGTGCCAGCAGCCCGATGGGACTAGCGGGACGCTATGAGCAGTTCTTC. This gives the protein CASSPMGLAGRYEQFF.

This clone was observed a few times. The gene calls are TRBV3-1 (or the pseudogene TRBV3-2) and TRBJ2-7; D possibly corresponds to TRBD1 (6 bases). The CDR3 spans 12 residues. The V gene lost 3 bases and the J gene lost 6 bases, with 9 bases spanning the gap. Germline CDR1 is LGHDT and CDR2 is YNNKEL (reference sequence). In nucleotides, the CDR3 is TGTGCCAGCAGCCAGGGGGACACCGAGCAGTACTTC. This translates into CASSQGDTEQYF.

The rearrangement links TRBV18 to TRBJ1-5; the D gene is possibly TRBD1 (6 bases). CDR1 and CDR2 from the germline V gene are KGHSH and LQKENI. The CDR3 runs to 17 residues. Trimming shortened V by 2 bases and J by 0 bases, and 14 bases separated the two germline ends. The CDR3 bases are TGTGCCAGCTCACCAAGGACAGCGAGTAATAGCAATCAGCCCCAGCATTTT. Residues: CASSPRTASNSNQPQHF.

V and J are TRBV5-8 and TRBJ2-7; D is uncertain. V lost 4 bases, J lost 7 bases, and 9 bases lay in between. CDR1 and CDR2 (germline): SGHTS, YDEGEE. This CDR3 contains 11 residues. For the CDR3, the DNA is TGTGCCAGCAGCCCCTGGAGAGAGCAGTACTTC. It encodes CASSPWREQYF.

The chain combines TRBV7-9 with TRBJ2-3; TRBD1 agrees at 9 bases. This CDR3 region has 14 residues. Per germline, CDR1 SEHNR and CDR2 FQNEAQ (reference sequence). V trimming: 5 bases; J trimming: 4 bases; junction bases outside the gene matches: 4. The CDR3 spells CASSLDRGSDTQYF. As DNA, the CDR3 is TGTGCCAGCAGCCTAGACAGGGGGTCAGATACGCAGTATTTT.

This chain connects TRBV25-1 to TRBJ2-7, with D tentatively TRBD2 (6 bases). V was cut by 2 bases and J by 5 bases, with 13 bases left in between. The CDR3 runs to 14 residues. Germline CDR1 is MGHDK and CDR2 is SYGVNS. CDR3 amino acids: CASSEGARDHEQYF. The DNA of the CDR3 is TGTGCCAGCAGTGAAGGGGCGCGGGACCACGAGCAGTACTTC.

This sequence joins TRBV28 and TRBJ1-2, with D possibly being TRBD1 (6 bases). The CDR3 has 12 amino acids. From germline, CDR1 is MDHEN and CDR2 SYDVKM. The V end was cut by 8 bases, the J end by 9 bases, with 16 bases between. The CDR3 nucleotides read TGTGCCAGCGGGGGGGCCAGGGGTAGCTACACCTTC. This gives the protein CASGGARGSYTF.

This clone has just one count. This chain links TRBV7-8 with TRBJ1-3, with D unresolved. The CDR3 sequence is 15 residues long. Germline loops: CDR1 SGHVS, CDR2 FQNEAQ. V dropped 2 bases and J dropped 0 bases, with 8 bases sitting between them. The CDR3 is CASSLYEFSGNTIYF. In DNA form, the CDR3 reads TGTGCCAGCAGCTTATACGAGTTCTCTGGAAACACCATATATTTT.

This clone has more than one count but fewer than ten. V is TRBV6-1 and J is TRBJ2-1, with D possibly TRBD1 on 5 matching bases. V was pared by 2 bases and J by 9 bases, with 5 bases between. CDR1 is MNHNS, CDR2 SASEGT, per germline. The CDR3 length is 11 residues. CDR3 nucleotide sequence: TGTGCCAGCAGTGAAAGGGGTGAGCAGTTCTTC. Its translation: CASSERGEQFF.

The V gene is TRBV9, the J gene TRBJ2-3, with 8 bases aligning to TRBD1. CDR1 and CDR2 (germline): SGDLS, YYNGEE. V lost 4 bases, J lost 7 bases, and 5 bases stayed unmatched. The CDR3 is 13 amino acids. The CDR3 is CASSLGQENTQYF. The CDR3 nucleotides read TGTGCCAGCAGCCTGGGACAGGAGAATACGCAGTATTTT.

The chain links TRBV27 to TRBJ2-2; 7 nucleotides agree with TRBD1. After removal of 6 bases from V and 2 bases from J, the junction contained 12 bases not matched to a gene. Per the germline V gene, CDR1 is MNHEY and CDR2 is SMNVEV (reference sequence). The length of the CDR3 is 17 residues. CDR3 DNA sequence: TGTGCCAGCAGCCCCCGGGACAGACCCACCAACACCGGGGAGCTGTTTTTT. Translated: CASSPRDRPTNTGELFF.

The CDR3 coding sequence is TGTGCCAGCAGCCAAGCTGGAGGGACCCAAGTGGGCACTGAAGCTTTCTTT. The encoded protein is CASSQAGGTQVGTEAFF. The chain carries TRBV14 and TRBJ1-1, with D perhaps matching TRBD1 (5 bases). The CDR3 runs 17 residues. Per the germline V gene, CDR1 is SGHDN and CDR2 is FVKESK. Trimming left V 1 base short and J 4 bases short, with 19 bases between.

This clone was detected a few times. DNA for the CDR3: TGTGCCAGCAGCCCTATTTCGGGTGAGCAGTTCTTC. As protein: CASSPISGEQFF. The chain has TRBV7-2 and TRBJ2-1; D uncertain. The CDR3 spans 12 residues. Germline CDR1 SGHTA, CDR2 FQGNSA. Trimming cost V 5 bases and J 9 bases, with 11 bases left between them.

The CDR3 spells CASSGVGQVGNQPQHF. CDR3 coding DNA: TGTGCCAGCTCGGGAGTTGGACAGGTGGGGAATCAGCCCCAGCATTTT. The chain recombines TRBV19 with TRBJ1-5, with TRBD1 matching over 7 bases. The CDR3 contains 16 residues. Germline CDR1 LNHDA, CDR2 SQIVND (reference sequence). With 9 bases clipped from V and 4 bases from J, the junction kept 15 bases outside the gene matches.

Regarding this clone: This specimen includes other DNA sequences encoding the same CDR3. This chain uses TRBV28 with TRBJ2-3; the D gene is possibly TRBD2 (6 bases). This CDR3 is 14 amino acids long. The germline gives CDR1 MDHEN, CDR2 SYDVKM. V was clipped by 3 bases and J by 1 base, with 8 bases between them. CDR3 DNA sequence: TGTGCCAGCAGTTTTGTAGCGGGCACAGATACGCAGTATTTT. Translating it yields CASSFVAGTDTQYF.

V usage is TRBV6-5 and J usage is TRBJ2-1; weak D call: TRBD2 (6 bases). Trimming cost V 7 bases and J 3 bases, with 16 bases left between them. Germline CDR1 MNHEY, CDR2 SVGAGI. The CDR3 is 15 residues long. This chain's CDR3 is CASTGPGANYNEQFF. CDR3 DNA: TGTGCCAGCACCGGGCCGGGAGCCAACTACAATGAGCAGTTCTTC.

The chain couples TRBV9 to TRBJ2-1; 8 bases agree with TRBD2. After removal of 6 bases from V and 9 bases from J, the junction contained 14 bases not matched to a gene. Per the germline V gene, CDR1 is SGDLS and CDR2 is YYNGEE. This CDR3 has 15 residues. The CDR3 loop reads CASTLTSEAVSEQFF. CDR3 nucleotide sequence: TGTGCCAGCACCCTGACTAGCGAGGCAGTCTCTGAGCAGTTCTTC.

The rearrangement uses TRBV28 and TRBJ2-7; 9 positions agree with TRBD1. V gave up 10 bases and J gave up 5 bases; unmatched junction bases: 15. CDR1 MDHEN and CDR2 SYDVKM come from the germline V gene. The CDR3 has 15 amino acids. The CDR3 DNA reads as TGTGCCACCATGGCTATGGACAGGGGTGGCCACGAGCAGTACTTC. Encoded protein: CATMAMDRGGHEQYF.

With respect to this clone: One end of the junction varies from germline; a read error may be responsible. The chain is built from TRBV7-7 and TRBJ2-5, with a weak D call TRBD1 (5 bases). Germline V gives CDR1 SSHAT, CDR2 FNYEAQ (reference sequence). There are 13 residues in the CDR3. The CDR3 region has the DNA TGTGCTAGCAGCTTCAGGGCCGGAGAGACCCAGTACTTC. Translated, it gives CASSFRAGETQYF.

This chain joins TRBV4-3 and TRBJ2-2; 8 nucleotides align to TRBD2. The CDR3 spans 19 residues. V gave up 0 bases and J gave up 0 bases; unmatched junction bases: 9. CDR1 LGHNA and CDR2 YSLEER come from the germline V gene. CDR3 bases: TGCGCCAGCAGCCAAGATTTGGCTAGCGGGTTCGCGAACACCGGGGAGCTGTTTTTT. This gives the protein CASSQDLASGFANTGELFF.

The chain couples TRBV19 to TRBJ1-1; D ambiguous. The V end was cut by 10 bases, the J end by 1 base, with 10 bases between. CDR1 and CDR2 (germline): LNHDA, SQIVND (reference sequence). The CDR3 loop spans 12 amino acids. Here the CDR3 reads CATEAWNTEAFF. DNA of the CDR3: TGTGCCACCGAAGCCTGGAACACTGAAGCTTTCTTT.

This chain connects TRBV28 to TRBJ1-2, with 8 bases that match TRBD1. The CDR3 loop spans 14 amino acids. Looked up from germline, CDR1 is MDHEN and CDR2 is SYDVKM. Trimming removed 2 bases from V and 8 bases from J; junction bases left unmatched: 7. CDR3 nucleotide sequence: TGTGCCAGCAGTTTACTTCGACAGGGGTTAGGCTACACCTTC. This translates into CASSLLRQGLGYTF.

This clone was recorded once. This chain joins TRBV5-1 and TRBJ2-1, with 7 bases lining up with TRBD1. CDR1 and CDR2 from the germline V gene are SGHRS and YFSETQ. Trimming cost V 2 bases and J 7 bases; bases outside gene matches: 6. The CDR3 totals 14 residues. Here the CDR3 DNA reads TGCGCCAGCAGCTTCTTACAGGGGTGGAATGAGCAGTTCTTC. Amino acid sequence: CASSFLQGWNEQFF.

The sample holds a few counts of this clone. The rearrangement uses TRBV10-3 and TRBJ2-3; 8 bases are shared with TRBD2. V dropped 4 bases and J dropped 4; count of bases not matched to a gene: 1. The CDR3 consists of 13 residues. CDR1 and CDR2 from the germline V gene are ENHRY and SYGVKD. This CDR3 reads CAISGGGSDTQYF. The CDR3 region has the DNA TGTGCCATCAGTGGCGGGGGGTCAGATACGCAGTATTTT.

This clone was detected only once. The gene calls are TRBV24-1 and TRBJ2-3; D is unresolved. The V and J ends lost 3 bases and 8 bases respectively, with 8 bases between them. This CDR3 comprises 12 residues. The V gene's germline CDR1 is KGHDR and CDR2 SFDVKD. As DNA, the CDR3 is TGTGCCACCAGTGATACTGATCTTACGCAGTATTTT. Its translation: CATSDTDLTQYF.

The gene calls are TRBV6-6 and TRBJ1-2; 10 nucleotides line up with TRBD1. V trimming: 6 bases; J trimming: 8 bases; junction bases outside the gene matches: 12. The CDR3 consists of 15 residues. Germline V gives CDR1 MNHNY, CDR2 SVGAGI (reference sequence). The CDR3 reads CASSAPGQGPSGYTF. The CDR3 region has the DNA TGTGCCAGCAGCGCTCCGGGACAGGGGCCCTCGGGCTACACCTTC.

This chain connects TRBV5-4 to TRBJ2-7, with 14 bases fitting TRBD2. V was clipped by 4 bases and J by 4 bases; unmatched bases: 7. The germline CDR1 and CDR2 sequences are SGHNT and YYREEE (reference sequence). This CDR3 has 16 amino acids. The CDR3 here is CASSPGLAGGGYEQYF. The CDR3 nucleotides are TGTGCCAGCAGCCCAGGACTAGCGGGAGGAGGTTACGAGCAGTACTTC.

The chain combines TRBV3-1 (or the pseudogene TRBV3-2) with TRBJ2-5; TRBD1 matches at 8 bases. The V segment lost 1 base and the J segment 0 bases; nucleotides outside the gene matches: 7. CDR1 is LGHDT, CDR2 YNNKEL, per germline (reference sequence). This CDR3 has 17 residues. The CDR3 DNA is TGTGCCAGCAGCCAAGGACCAGGACAGGGAGACCAAGAGACCCAGTACTTC. Encoded protein: CASSQGPGQGDQETQYF.

The chain has TRBV6-6 and TRBJ1-1, with TRBD1 matching over 8 bases. In germline, CDR1 is MNHNY, CDR2 SVGAGI (reference sequence). The CDR3 is 14 amino acids. V gave up 6 bases and J gave up 1 base; unmatched junction bases: 4. In DNA form, the CDR3 reads TGTGCCAGCAGGGAGACAGGGGCGAACACTGAAGCTTTCTTT. Amino acids: CASRETGANTEAFF.

V and J are TRBV19 and TRBJ1-2, with 10 bases matching TRBD1. Germline trimming cut 5 bases from V and 10 bases from J; bases unmatched to any gene: 16. CDR1 is LNHDA and CDR2 is SQIVND in the germline V gene (reference sequence). This CDR3 spans 16 amino acids. This CDR3 is CASSLSNRDRGKDYTF. The CDR3 DNA is TGTGCCAGTAGTCTGTCGAACCGGGACAGGGGAAAGGACTACACCTTC. The full variable domain, with the rest looked up from reference TRBV19 and TRBJ1-2, is DGGITQSPKYLFRKEGQNVTLSCEQNLNHDAMYWYRQDPGQGLRLIYYSQIVNDFQKGDIAEGYSVSREKKESFPLTVTSAQKNPTAFYLCASSLSNRDRGKDYTFGSGTRLTVV.

This clone has only one observation. This sequence joins TRBV11-2 and TRBJ2-2, with 10 bases fitting TRBD2. J gave up 2 bases and V 5 bases, and 2 bases lay outside the gene matches. Germline CDR1 is SGHAT and CDR2 is FQNNGV. This CDR3 has 15 residues. CDR3 DNA: TGTGCCAGCAGCAGGACTAGCGGAAACACCGGGGAGCTGTTTTTT. This gives the protein CASSRTSGNTGELFF.

The table lists this clone with a few counts. V is TRBV7-8 and J is TRBJ2-7, with 13 bases identical to TRBD2. The CDR3 is made up of 17 amino acids. CDR1 SGHVS and CDR2 FQNEAQ come from the germline V gene. The ends lost 2 bases at V and 4 bases at J; junction bases unmatched: 8. This chain's CDR3 is CASSLRGGLAGSYEQYF. CDR3 sequence (DNA): TGTGCCAGCAGCTTAAGAGGGGGACTAGCGGGGAGTTACGAGCAGTACTTC.